A selection of T cell receptor beta chains follows, all from one sample in a study of blood T cells in healthy people across ages. TCRdb called the 5' RACE reads again in MiXCR, with one record for every CDR3 protein. The data hold approximately 730,000 distinct CDR3 sequences, with roughly 47% observed a single time. Sequencing input: blood. Receptors were obtained from a woman aged 60 to 75 in good health. Each CDR3 is given with its conserved first and last residue. Each record gives: clone size, D gene, CDR3 length, V gene, J gene, CDR3 DNA, CDR3 protein. The D gene is left open where the match is weak. Some rows mark clone size as missing; the rest say once, few, many or name a class of expanded clone.

size: few
D: -
length: 15
V: TRBV7-2
J: TRBJ1-4
DNA: TGTGCCAGCAGGTCGAGAGGGCGGGGTAATGAAAAACTGTTTTTT
CDR3: CASRSRGRGNEKLFF

size: -
D: -
length: 16
V: TRBV4-3
J: TRBJ1-6
DNA: TGCGCCAGCAGCCAAGATGATAAAGGGTATAATTCACCCCTCCACTTT
CDR3: CASSQDDKGYNSPLHF

size: -
D: -
length: 13
V: TRBV6-1
J: TRBJ1-2
DNA: TGTGCCAGCAATCCCACATGGCCTCATGGCTACACCTTC
CDR3: CASNPTWPHGYTF

size: -
D: -
length: 14
V: TRBV25-1
J: TRBJ1-1
DNA: TGTGCCAGCAGTGTAGGGGGTACCTACACTGAAGCTTTCTTT
CDR3: CASSVGGTYTEAFF

size: -
D: TRBD2
length: 13
V: TRBV20-1
J: TRBJ2-5
DNA: TGCAGTGCTCGGGCCCCGGGAGGAGAGACCCAGTACTTC
CDR3: CSARAPGGETQYF

size: many
D: TRBD1
length: 13
V: TRBV20-1
J: TRBJ1-6
DNA: TGCAGTGCAACGGACAGGTTCAATTCACCCCTCCACTTT
CDR3: CSATDRFNSPLHF

size: -
D: -
length: 12
V: TRBV6-4
J: TRBJ1-1
DNA: TGTGCCAGCAGTGGTTCGGATACTGAAGCTTTCTTT
CDR3: CASSGSDTEAFF

size: many
D: TRBD1
length: 17
V: TRBV13
J: TRBJ2-1
DNA: TGTGCCAGCAGCTTAGAGCGGTTCGGACAGGGGGGCAATGAGCAGTTCTTC
CDR3: CASSLERFGQGGNEQFF

size: -
D: TRBD2
length: 18
V: TRBV15
J: TRBJ2-7
DNA: TGTGCCACCAGCAGAGAAGCGGGCGGGGGTCGCTCCTACAATGAGCAGTACTTC
CDR3: CATSREAGGGRSYNEQYF

size: -
D: -
length: 11
V: TRBV12-3/TRBV12-4
J: TRBJ2-7
DNA: TGTGCCTGCAGTAGCCTCTACGAGCAGTACTTC
CDR3: CACSSLYEQYF

size: -
D: -
length: 14
V: TRBV12-3/TRBV12-4
J: TRBJ2-2
DNA: TGTGCCAGCAGTTTAGAGGCAGGGGCCGGGGAGCTGTTTTTT
CDR3: CASSLEAGAGELFF

size: -
D: -
length: 18
V: TRBV20-1
J: TRBJ2-5
DNA: TGCAGTGGCCTTGGGCAGGGAGTAATTCCGGCGAGCGTAAATGAGCAGTACTTC
CDR3: CSGLGQGVIPASVNEQYF

size: few
D: -
length: 12
V: TRBV20-1
J: TRBJ2-3
DNA: TGCAGTGCTAGTGATGTAGCAGATACGCAGTATTTT
CDR3: CSASDVADTQYF

size: many
D: TRBD2
length: 16
V: TRBV7-9
J: TRBJ2-3
DNA: TGTGCCAGCAGCACCGGGACTAGCGGGGGCACAGATACGCAGTATTTT
CDR3: CASSTGTSGGTDTQYF

size: -
D: TRBD2
length: 16
V: TRBV5-1
J: TRBJ2-5
DNA: TGCGCCAGCAGCTTGGCGCCTAGCGGGAGCCACAATGAGCAGTACTTC
CDR3: CASSLAPSGSHNEQYF

size: few
D: TRBD2
length: 16
V: TRBV5-6
J: TRBJ2-7
DNA: TGTGCCAGCAGCTCCCTTCGACTAGCGGGGGTCTACGAGCAGTACTTC
CDR3: CASSSLRLAGVYEQYF

size: -
D: -
length: 12
V: TRBV7-2
J: TRBJ2-5
DNA: TGTGCCAGCAGGTTGGTAGGCGATGAGCAGTACTTC
CDR3: CASRLVGDEQYF

size: -
D: -
length: 18
V: TRBV9
J: TRBJ2-6
DNA: TGTGCCAGCAGCCCTCAGCTGGCAGCCTTCTCTGGGGCCAACGTCCTGACTTTC
CDR3: CASSPQLAAFSGANVLTF

size: -
D: -
length: 13
V: TRBV20-1
J: TRBJ2-5
DNA: TGCAGTGCTAGTTCTGTCAGACAAGAGACCCAGTACTTC
CDR3: CSASSVRQETQYF

size: -
D: -
length: 14
V: TRBV4-2
J: TRBJ2-5
DNA: TGTGCCAGCAGCCAAATCGTGGGGGGCGAGACCCAGTACTTC
CDR3: CASSQIVGGETQYF

size: -
D: TRBD2
length: 14
V: TRBV29-1
J: TRBJ2-5
DNA: TGCAGCGTTGGGACTAGCGGGGGGGTAGAGACCCAGTACTTC
CDR3: CSVGTSGGVETQYF

size: many
D: -
length: 14
V: TRBV20-1
J: TRBJ2-7
DNA: TGCAGTGCTCAGTTAGGGCTGGGGTCCTACGAGCAGTACTTC
CDR3: CSAQLGLGSYEQYF

size: -
D: -
length: 15
V: TRBV9
J: TRBJ2-6
DNA: TGTGCCAGCAGCGGCCAACTTGCTGGGGCCAACGTCCTGACTTTC
CDR3: CASSGQLAGANVLTF

size: -
D: TRBD2
length: 19
V: TRBV6-1
J: TRBJ2-1
DNA: TGTGCCAGCAGCCCCGCGTGGGGTAGCGGGAGTATCGTCTACAATGAGCAGTTCTTC
CDR3: CASSPAWGSGSIVYNEQFF

size: -
D: TRBD2
length: 14
V: TRBV20-1
J: TRBJ2-1
DNA: TGCAGTGCTAGGGCGGGAGGCCTATACAATGAGCAGTTCTTC
CDR3: CSARAGGLYNEQFF

size: -
D: -
length: 13
V: TRBV11-1
J: TRBJ2-7
DNA: TGTGCCAGCAGCTTGGTATTTGACAAGGAGCAGTACTTC
CDR3: CASSLVFDKEQYF

size: -
D: -
length: 14
V: TRBV10-3
J: TRBJ2-5
DNA: TGTGCCATCAGTGAAGGGGGGATCCAAGAGACCCAGTACTTC
CDR3: CAISEGGIQETQYF

size: -
D: TRBD1
length: 15
V: TRBV7-3
J: TRBJ2-3
DNA: TGTGCCAGCAGCTCGCAAGGGGGCCGTGGAGATACGCAGTATTTT
CDR3: CASSSQGGRGDTQYF

size: -
D: TRBD2
length: 15
V: TRBV4-2
J: TRBJ2-5
DNA: TGTGCCAGCAGCCAAGAAGGCGGGAGCCAAGAGACCCAGTACTTC
CDR3: CASSQEGGSQETQYF

size: -
D: -
length: 14
V: TRBV20-1
J: TRBJ2-3
DNA: TGCAGTGCTGACCGCGAGATTCAGGGAAATACGCAGTATTTT
CDR3: CSADREIQGNTQYF

size: few
D: -
length: 19
V: TRBV21-1
J: TRBJ2-5
DNA: TGTGCCAGCAGTCAAAGAGGCCTAGCGGGAGCCAATCAACAAGAGACCCAGTACTTC
CDR3: CASSQRGLAGANQQETQYF

size: -
D: -
length: 15
V: TRBV6-9
J: TRBJ1-2
DNA: TGTGCCAGCAGTGAACACAGGGAAGTAGTCTATGGCTACACCTTC
CDR3: CASSEHREVVYGYTF

size: many
D: -
length: 13
V: TRBV29-1
J: TRBJ2-1
DNA: TGCAGCGTTGAACGTTCGTCCTACAATGAGCAGTTCTTC
CDR3: CSVERSSYNEQFF